The clone carrying this T cell receptor beta chain appeared a few times. Its specificity is not known. The data originate from a study of a mutant IDH1 vaccine in newly diagnosed glioma. Time point here: week 35, safety follow-up. The vaccine gave 300 ug of a 20-mer mutant IDH1 peptide subcutaneously per dose. Sequencing was performed with immunoSEQ multiplex PCR; in TCRdb, only in-frame clones are kept and a portion is missing. The data show roughly 52,000 clones, less than 90% seen once. The clonotype comes from a woman aged 18-30 years with glioma. The sample was PBMCs, taken from a glioma patient whose treatment included an IDH1 peptide vaccine.

The CDR3 reads CASPRGAQEGYTF. The CDR3 DNA reads as TGTGCCAGCCCCAGAGGGGCACAGGAAGGCTACACCTTC. This chain connects TRBV2 to TRBJ1-2; tentatively, D is TRBD1 (5 bases). Per germline, CDR1 SNHLY and CDR2 FYNNEI. The CDR3 runs to 13 residues. V shed 8 bases and J shed 8 bases, with 18 bases lying between them.